These 29 T cell receptor beta chains originate from one sample sequenced in a study of CD8+CD57+ T cells in acquired aplastic anemia (dated 2018 in TCRdb). The sequencing machine was an Illumina HiSeq 2000. TCR beta VDJ combination and CDR3 sequence profiling used genomic DNA as the template. The raw public data were reprocessed by TCRdb itself: fastp quality trimming at Q25, MiXCR clonotype calling, in-frame beta chains only. Merged by CDR3 protein, the rows form single entries marked with the most common genes and DNA. The sample includes around 500,000 distinct CDR3 sequences, with around 30% observed a single time. The ten largest clones represent approximately 0.82% of the sample. The patients picked for sequencing were ones in whom flow cytometry had shown an expansion of CD8+CD57+ cells. The sequencing sample was made of sorted CD4+, CD8+, or CD8+CD57+ T cells (not recorded which) from PBMCs. These TCRs come from a human donor with aplastic anemia.

The rearrangement joins TRBV11-2 to TRBJ2-3; maybe TRBD2 (5 bases). The CDR3 length is 15 residues. Per germline, CDR1 SGHAT and CDR2 FQNNGV. Trimming removed 1 base from V and 4 bases from J, with 12 bases in between. CDR3 residues: CASSLVTGSADTQYF. In DNA, the CDR3 is TGTGCCAGCAGCTTAGTGACTGGGAGCGCAGATACGCAGTATTTT.

V gene TRBV19 combines with J gene TRBJ2-7; TRBD2 might be the D (5 bases). The CDR3 length is 13 residues. Trimming pared 6 bases from V and 2 bases from J, leaving 11 bases between. Germline CDR1 and CDR2: LNHDA and SQIVND (reference sequence). This chain's CDR3 is CASRREVAYEQYF. The CDR3 coding sequence is TGTGCCAGTAGGAGGGAAGTGGCCTACGAGCAGTACTTC.

The CDR3 bases are TGTGCCAGTAGTATCGAACAGTTTAGCGGGAGGCCCGTCAATGAGCAGTTCTTC. Protein: CASSIEQFSGRPVNEQFF. This rearrangement joins TRBV19 to TRBJ2-1; the match to TRBD2 covers 10 bases. Germline V gene lookup returns CDR1 LNHDA and CDR2 SQIVND (reference sequence). The CDR3 contains 18 residues. Trimming took 3 bases from V and 6 from J; bases not matched to a gene: 14.

This clonotype was detected ten times or more. The chain couples TRBV2 to TRBJ1-5, with TRBD1 matching 7 bases. Germline V gives CDR1 SNHLY, CDR2 FYNNEI. This CDR3 has 14 amino acids. V lost 6 bases to trimming and J lost 4 bases; unmatched junction nucleotides: 6. CDR3 in amino acids: CASRTHRGNQPQHF. For the CDR3, the DNA is TGTGCCAGCAGGACCCACAGGGGAAATCAGCCCCAGCATTTT.

This clonotype was counted only a few times. One base away lies a much larger clone, so this may be a sequencing read error. The chain is built from TRBV25-1 and TRBJ2-5, with no clear D. V lost 3 bases, J lost 5 bases, and 7 bases lay in between. The germline CDR1 and CDR2 sequences are MGHDK and SYGVNS. The CDR3 sequence is 12 residues long. For the CDR3, the DNA is TGTGCCAGCAGTGATCCCTTGGAGACCCAGTACTTC. Its translation: CASSDPLETQYF.

V gene TRBV9 combines with J gene TRBJ2-1; 8 bases map to TRBD2. The CDR3 consists of 16 residues. The germline gives CDR1 SGDLS, CDR2 YYNGEE. The V and J ends lost 4 bases and 6 bases, in that order; junction bases with no gene match: 12. The chain's CDR3 is CASSPGGQRGRNEQFF. Written as DNA, the CDR3 is TGTGCCAGCAGCCCCGGTGGACAGCGGGGGCGCAATGAGCAGTTCTTC.

This clonotype was counted at least ten times. This chain uses TRBV6-1 with TRBJ1-3, with a possible D match to TRBD1 (5 bases). Trimming pared 6 bases from V and 2 bases from J, leaving 8 bases between. This CDR3 contains 13 residues. Germline V CDR1 and CDR2: MNHNS, SASEGT. The CDR3 protein is CASSSRAGNTIYF. Here the CDR3 DNA reads TGTGCCAGCAGCAGCAGGGCTGGAAACACCATATATTTT.

The genes are TRBV5-1 and TRBJ2-7, with TRBD1 matching 10 bases. Germline values: CDR1 SGHRS, CDR2 YFSETQ. The CDR3 has 15 residues. The V gene end was trimmed by 4 bases and the J gene end by 8 bases; junction bases not matched to a gene: 12. The CDR3 nucleotides read TGCGCCAGCAGCGACGGAGGGACAGGGGCGTTAAAGCAGTACTTC. Protein: CASSDGGTGALKQYF.

This clonotype was seen repeatedly, ten times or more. V gene TRBV6-1 combines with J gene TRBJ1-2; TRBD1 might be the D (6 bases). The V end lost 8 bases, the J end lost 5 bases, and 21 bases lay between the germline ends. This CDR3 is built from 15 residues. The germline gives CDR1 MNHNS, CDR2 SASEGT. The CDR3 is CASGGRNRVGYGYTF. Here the CDR3 DNA reads TGTGCCAGCGGAGGTAGAAACAGGGTGGGGTATGGCTACACCTTC.

This clonotype was counted between two and nine times. A much larger clone sits a single nucleotide away, making a read error possible. This chain connects TRBV29-1 to TRBJ2-7; 7 bases line up with TRBD2. J gave up 7 bases and V 7 bases, and 13 bases lay outside the gene matches. This CDR3 contains 13 residues. From germline, CDR1 is SQVTM and CDR2 ANQGSEA. The CDR3: CSATGGPREEQYF. In nucleotides, the CDR3 is TGCAGCGCCACGGGGGGACCTCGGGAGGAGCAGTACTTC.

This rearrangement joins TRBV25-1 to TRBJ1-4; 9 nucleotides agree with TRBD1. V trimming: 6 bases; J trimming: 6 bases; junction bases outside the gene matches: 5. The CDR3 has 14 amino acids. CDR1 and CDR2 (germline): MGHDK, SYGVNS. CDR3 sequence (DNA): TGTGCCAGCAGCCTCCGGGACAGGGATGAAAAACTGTTTTTT. Amino acids: CASSLRDRDEKLFF.

With respect to this clonotype: A read error may be the cause here, since a much bigger clone is one base away. The rearrangement joins TRBV20-1 to TRBJ1-5; unclear D gene. V was clipped by 1 base and J by 4 bases, with 5 bases between them. This CDR3 contains 12 residues. The germline V gene has CDR1 DFQATT and CDR2 SNEGSKA (reference sequence). As DNA, the CDR3 is TGCAGTGCTAGAGGGGTGAATCAGCCCCAGCATTTT. This sequence encodes CSARGVNQPQHF.

V and J are TRBV19 and TRBJ1-5, with 8 nucleotides matching TRBD1. CDR1 and CDR2 (germline): LNHDA, SQIVND (reference sequence). J was trimmed by 3 bases and V by 4 bases; bases with no gene match: 2. This CDR3 region has 14 residues. The CDR3: CASSTDRVNQPQHF. The CDR3 DNA reads TGTGCCAGTAGTACGGACAGGGTCAATCAGCCCCAGCATTTT.

This clonotype showed up many times. An end of the junction differs from the germline gene, which may be a read error. The gene calls are TRBV29-1 and TRBJ1-4; D not certain. Germline V gene data show CDR1 as SQVTM and CDR2 as ANQGSEA. The CDR3 runs to 11 residues. CDR3 nucleotide sequence: TGCAGCTTTGATAACAGTGAAAAACTGTTTTTT. Residues: CSFDNSEKLFF.

This clonotype has a count of ten or more. The gene calls are TRBV2 and TRBJ1-6, with a tentative D call TRBD1 (5 bases). The CDR3 totals 11 residues. Germline V gene lookup returns CDR1 SNHLY and CDR2 FYNNEI. V was clipped by 8 bases and J by 10 bases, with 9 bases between them. CDR3 region: CASGQGSPLHF. In nucleotides, the CDR3 is TGTGCCAGCGGCCAGGGCTCACCCCTCCACTTT.

This rearrangement joins TRBV15 to TRBJ1-2; D is unresolved. In germline, CDR1 is LNHNV, CDR2 YYDKDF (reference sequence). V was clipped by 10 bases and J by 6 bases, with 18 bases between them. The CDR3 consists of 13 residues. CDR3 in amino acids: CASSPNREDGYTF. In DNA, the CDR3 is TGTGCCAGCTCACCAAACCGGGAGGATGGCTACACCTTC.

This rearrangement joins TRBV10-3 to TRBJ2-2, with 7 positions matching TRBD1. The junction had 11 bases not matched to a gene; V was cut back by 7 bases and J by 0 bases. CDR3 length: 17 amino acids. Germline lookup yields CDR1 ENHRY and CDR2 SYGVKD. The CDR3 DNA follows: TGTGCCATCAACCCGGGACAGCGCCCCCCGAACACCGGGGAGCTGTTTTTT. Residues: CAINPGQRPPNTGELFF.

The V call is TRBV30, the J call TRBJ2-1; D is tentatively TRBD1 or TRBD2 (6 bases each). V was cut by 1 base and J by 3 bases, with 16 bases left in between. Germline CDR1 reads GTSNPN; CDR2 reads SVGIG (reference sequence). The CDR3 covers 16 residues. For the CDR3, the DNA is TGTGCCTGGAGTGCGGGGAGGTTGACAGGCTACAATGAGCAGTTCTTC. Translation: CAWSAGRLTGYNEQFF.

The J gene is TRBJ2-7, the V gene TRBV20-1, with a weak D call TRBD1 (6 bases). Germline assignment: CDR1 DFQATT and CDR2 SNEGSKA (reference sequence). Trimming cost V 3 bases and J 4 bases, with 19 bases left between them. The length of the CDR3 is 15 residues. CDR3 residues: CSARLFGQLLYEQYF. CDR3 nucleotides: TGCAGTGCTAGGTTATTCGGACAGCTTCTTTACGAGCAGTACTTC.

Notes on this clonotype: Just one base apart from a much larger clone, this may be a read error. This CDR3 fails to terminate in the conserved phenylalanine or tryptophan, so it likely reflects a read error. The chain employs TRBV5-1 and TRBJ1-2; D not resolved. The CDR3 has 13 residues. V lost 5 bases, J lost 4 bases, and 12 bases lay in between. The V gene's germline CDR1 is SGHRS and CDR2 YFSETQ. Here the CDR3 reads CASRDSWGYGYTL. The CDR3 coding sequence is TGCGCCAGCAGGGACTCCTGGGGCTATGGCTACACCCTC.

This clonotype was counted at least ten times. The chain uses TRBV7-9 and TRBJ1-5; D is unclear. The CDR3 is made up of 14 amino acids. Germline CDR1 SEHNR, CDR2 FQNEAQ (reference sequence). V was clipped by 5 bases and J by 0 bases, with 8 bases between them. CDR3 sequence (DNA): TGTGCCAGCAGCCGCGGACTTAGCAATCAGCCCCAGCATTTT. It encodes CASSRGLSNQPQHF. Using reference TRBV7-9 and TRBJ1-5 for the parts outside the CDR3, the full variable domain is DTGVSQNPRHKITKRGQNVTFRCDPISEHNRLYWYRQTLGQGPEFLTYFQNEAQLEKSRLLSDRFSAERPKGSFSTLEIQRTEQGDSAMYLCASSRGLSNQPQHFGDGTRLSIL.

This clonotype was detected ten times or more. The chain uses TRBV10-3 and TRBJ2-3, with D uncertain. The CDR3 sequence is 16 residues long. Germline V gives CDR1 ENHRY, CDR2 SYGVKD. The V end lost 2 bases, the J end lost 3 bases, and 15 bases lay between the germline ends. As DNA, the CDR3 is TGTGCCATCAGTGAGACCTACGGGTTAGGGACAGATACGCAGTATTTT. Its translation: CAISETYGLGTDTQYF.

This clonotype was detected a few times. The J gene is TRBJ2-1, the V gene TRBV20-1; TRBD2 aligns across 10 bases. Germline trimming cut 2 bases from V and 5 bases from J; bases unmatched to any gene: 0. Germline CDR1 and CDR2: DFQATT and SNEGSKA (reference sequence). The CDR3 length is 13 residues. The CDR3 loop is CSARLAGDNEQFF. The DNA of the CDR3 is TGCAGTGCTAGACTAGCGGGAGACAATGAGCAGTTCTTC.

Many counts were recorded for this clonotype. The V gene is TRBV15, the J gene TRBJ1-2, with 7 bases matching TRBD1. Germline V gene data show CDR1 as LNHNV and CDR2 as YYDKDF (reference sequence). CDR3 length: 15 amino acids. The trim removed 3 bases at V and 4 bases at J, leaving 8 bases unmatched. This chain's CDR3 is CATSRDRLGRYGYTF. The CDR3 region has the DNA TGTGCCACCAGCAGGGACAGGCTGGGCCGCTATGGCTACACCTTC. The whole variable domain, filled in from reference TRBV15 and TRBJ1-2, reads DAMVIQNPRYQVTQFGKPVTLSCSQTLNHNVMYWYQQKSSQAPKLLFHYYDKDFNNEADTPDNFQSRRPNTSFCFLDIRSPGLGDTAMYLCATSRDRLGRYGYTFGSGTRLTVV.

The chain has TRBV20-1 and TRBJ2-2; no reliable D call. The CDR3 contains 10 residues. V was trimmed by 6 bases and J by 5 bases, leaving 4 bases between them. CDR1 and CDR2 from the germline V gene are DFQATT and SNEGSKA (reference sequence). CDR3 DNA: TGCAGTGCCATTACCGGGGAGCTGTTTTTT. Its translation is CSAITGELFF.

This clonotype was counted ten times or more. The chain has TRBV20-1 and TRBJ1-2, with D hard to call. V was trimmed by 3 bases and J by 7 bases, leaving 15 bases between them. This CDR3 has 13 amino acids. Germline V CDR1 and CDR2: DFQATT, SNEGSKA (reference sequence). CDR3 nucleotide sequence: TGCAGTGCTAGTCACGAGGATTCGGGTGGCTACACCTTC. It translates to CSASHEDSGGYTF.

In its sample, this clonotype was seen many times. The rearrangement links TRBV24-1 to TRBJ2-3; D assignment may be TRBD1 or TRBD2 (8 bases each). V was clipped by 5 bases and J by 5 bases, with 16 bases between them. Per germline, CDR1 KGHDR and CDR2 SFDVKD. This CDR3 has 15 amino acids. CDR3 nucleotides: TGTGCCACCAGTGTGGGTAGCGGGACAGGAGATACGCAGTATTTT. Its protein is CATSVGSGTGDTQYF.

This chain's CDR3 is CASSLAARGGNTQYF. CDR3 in DNA: TGTGCCAGCAGCTTAGCGGCGAGGGGGGGGAATACGCAGTATTTT. The rearrangement links TRBV7-2 to TRBJ2-3; tentative D call: TRBD2 (7 bases). CDR3 length: 15 residues. Trimming cost V 0 bases and J 7 bases, with 14 bases left between them. The germline V gene encodes CDR1 SGHTA and CDR2 FQGNSA.

This clonotype was seen once. V and J are TRBV2 and TRBJ1-2; D ambiguous. V was shortened by 3 bases and J by 4 bases, with 9 bases between the two germline ends. In germline, CDR1 is SNHLY, CDR2 FYNNEI. The CDR3 consists of 13 residues. The CDR3 is CASSDGRFYGYTF. In DNA form, the CDR3 reads TGTGCCAGCAGTGACGGCCGTTTCTATGGCTACACCTTC.